A selection of T cell receptor beta chains follows, all from one sample in a study of blood T cell repertoires in COVID-19. Clones were sequenced by immunoSEQ multiplex PCR, and TCRdb holds only the in-frame ones, with some missing. The sample has more than 80,000 clones, around 80% seen once; the top ten hold 20%. Sequenced: peripheral blood. The receptors derive from a woman older than 75 with active or convalescent COVID-19. Both conserved end residues are part of each CDR3.

cdr3_length,v_call,j_call,cdr3_aa
15,TRBV30,TRBJ2-3,CAWSYASDSTDTQYF
15,TRBV7-2,TRBJ2-7,CASSLLGGGRFEQYF
14,TRBV2,TRBJ1-2,CASSEFQGINGYTF
13,TRBV30,TRBJ1-2,CAWSWAGAAGYTF
16,TRBV3-1/TRBV3-2,TRBJ1-5,CASSQGIGRGNQPQHF
16,TRBV7-8,TRBJ1-3,CASSSTGGNSGNTIYF
17,TRBV9,TRBJ1-6,CASSVALSSSYNSPLHF
16,TRBV20-1,TRBJ1-6,CSASSTSGQGRSPLHF
13,TRBV19,TRBJ2-1,CASSVGHNNEQFF
14,TRBV6-6,TRBJ1-2,CASSHQGQEYGYTF
17,TRBV27,TRBJ2-5,CASTPNPAGGDSGTQYF
13,TRBV7-8,TRBJ2-3,CASSLGESDTQYF
13,TRBV6-5,TRBJ2-1,CASGTGVGNEQFF
13,TRBV6-5,TRBJ2-7,CASSEGASYEQYF
15,TRBV6-5,TRBJ1-2,CASRPQGETLSGYTF
12,TRBV6-2/TRBV6-3,TRBJ1-1,CASSYSVAEAFF
16,TRBV6-5,TRBJ2-1,CASSSLRGGLDNEQFF
12,TRBV6-2/TRBV6-3,TRBJ1-4,CASSSPNGKLFF
16,TRBV3-1/TRBV3-2,TRBJ2-7,CASSQVYRAGGREQYF
14,TRBV5-4,TRBJ2-3,CASSFRGSTDTQYF
14,TRBV18,TRBJ1-2,CASSPIRGDYGYTF
14,TRBV5-1,TRBJ2-5,CASSLQVGQETQYF
18,TRBV9,TRBJ1-6,CASSGSQTERSYNSPLHF
15,TRBV9,TRBJ2-5,CASSERGTSVETQYF
15,TRBV30,TRBJ1-2,CAWRLQGLGVYGYTF
14,TRBV30,TRBJ1-6,CAWSGVGADSPLHF
16,TRBV7-8,TRBJ2-7,CASSLKRVAREDEQYF
13,TRBV9,TRBJ1-2,CASSVEQERGYTF
15,TRBV9,TRBJ1-2,CASSVVPGGFYGYTF
15,TRBV5-4,TRBJ1-1,CASSFSLGGSTEAFF
16,TRBV5-4,TRBJ2-1,CASSLEGRGTYNEQFF
13,TRBV29-1,TRBJ1-2,CSVESSGQASYTF
15,TRBV6-6,TRBJ2-7,CASRVGRGASYEQYF
14,TRBV6-6,TRBJ2-2,CASSYDRGSGELFF
15,TRBV5-4,TRBJ2-5,CASRSSPGQPETQYF
15,TRBV2,TRBJ1-3,CASSEARGSGNTIYF
18,TRBV11-2,TRBJ2-2,CASSLFRESYANTGELFF
15,TRBV6-2/TRBV6-3,TRBJ2-7,CASSYKGQGGYEQYF
12,TRBV2,TRBJ1-4,CASSLRTGKLFF
14,TRBV9,TRBJ2-7,CASSVRFSGYEQYF
18,TRBV21-1,TRBJ1-1,CASSKAAVWGLLNTEAFF
15,TRBV19,TRBJ1-2,CASSITVDSRGGYTF
13,TRBV24-1,TRBJ2-5,CATRGRDQETQYF
15,TRBV5-1,TRBJ2-1,CASSDPGQGGNEQFF
15,TRBV5-1,TRBJ1-2,CASTERQGGKYGYTF